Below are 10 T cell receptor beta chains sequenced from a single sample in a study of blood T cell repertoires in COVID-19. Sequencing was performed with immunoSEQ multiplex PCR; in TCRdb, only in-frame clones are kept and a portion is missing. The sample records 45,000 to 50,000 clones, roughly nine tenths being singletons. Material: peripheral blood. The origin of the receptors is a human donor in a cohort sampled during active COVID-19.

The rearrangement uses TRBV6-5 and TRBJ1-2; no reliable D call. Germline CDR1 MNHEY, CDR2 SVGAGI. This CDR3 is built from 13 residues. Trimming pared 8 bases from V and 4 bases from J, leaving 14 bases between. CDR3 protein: CASAPSEAYGYTF. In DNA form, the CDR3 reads TGTGCCAGCGCGCCCTCGGAGGCCTATGGCTACACCTTC.

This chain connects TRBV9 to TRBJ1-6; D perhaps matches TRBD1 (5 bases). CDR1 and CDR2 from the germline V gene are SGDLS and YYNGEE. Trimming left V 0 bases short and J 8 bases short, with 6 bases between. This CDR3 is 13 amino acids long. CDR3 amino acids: CASSVGGDSPLHF. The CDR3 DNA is TGTGCCAGCAGCGTAGGGGGGGATTCACCCCTCCACTTT.

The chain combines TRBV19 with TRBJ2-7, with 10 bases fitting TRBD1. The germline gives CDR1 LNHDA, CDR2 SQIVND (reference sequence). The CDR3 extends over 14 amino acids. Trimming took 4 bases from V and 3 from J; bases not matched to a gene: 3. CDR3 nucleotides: TGTGCCAGTAGTAGGGACAGGGGCTACTACGAGCAGTACTTC. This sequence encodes CASSRDRGYYEQYF.

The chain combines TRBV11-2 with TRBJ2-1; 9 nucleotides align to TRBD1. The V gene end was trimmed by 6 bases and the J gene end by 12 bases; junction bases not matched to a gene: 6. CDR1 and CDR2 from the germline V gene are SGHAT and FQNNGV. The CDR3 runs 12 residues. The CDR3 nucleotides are TGTGCCAGCAGACCCACAGGGGGCAGGCAGTTCTTC. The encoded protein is CASRPTGGRQFF.

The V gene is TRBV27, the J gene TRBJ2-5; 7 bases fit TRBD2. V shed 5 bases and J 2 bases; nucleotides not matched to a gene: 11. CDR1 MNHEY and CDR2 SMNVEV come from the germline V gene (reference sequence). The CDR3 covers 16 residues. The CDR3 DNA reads TGTGCCAGCAGTCCCGCCTCCGGGACTATACAAGAGACCCAGTACTTC. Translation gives CASSPASGTIQETQYF.

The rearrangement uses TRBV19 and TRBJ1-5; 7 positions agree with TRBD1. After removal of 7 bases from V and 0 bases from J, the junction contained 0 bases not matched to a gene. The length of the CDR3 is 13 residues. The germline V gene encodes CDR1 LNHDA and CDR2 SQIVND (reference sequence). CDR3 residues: CASNRGSNQPQHF. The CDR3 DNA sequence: TGTGCCAGTAACAGGGGTAGCAATCAGCCCCAGCATTTT.

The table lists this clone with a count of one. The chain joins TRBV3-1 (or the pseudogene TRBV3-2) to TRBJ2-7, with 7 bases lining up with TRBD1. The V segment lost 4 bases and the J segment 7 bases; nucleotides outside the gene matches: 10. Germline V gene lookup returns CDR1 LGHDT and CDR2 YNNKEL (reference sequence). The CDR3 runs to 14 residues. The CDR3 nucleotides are TGTGCCAGCAGCCCGCCGGGACAGCCGGAGGAGCAGTACTTC. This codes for CASSPPGQPEEQYF.

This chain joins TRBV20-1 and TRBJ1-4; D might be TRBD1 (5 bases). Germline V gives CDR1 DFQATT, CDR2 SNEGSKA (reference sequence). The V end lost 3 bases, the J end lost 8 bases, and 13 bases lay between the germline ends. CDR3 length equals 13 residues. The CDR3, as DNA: TGCAGTGCTAGTGAGAGGGGAGGGGAAAAACTGTTTTTT. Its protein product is CSASERGGEKLFF.

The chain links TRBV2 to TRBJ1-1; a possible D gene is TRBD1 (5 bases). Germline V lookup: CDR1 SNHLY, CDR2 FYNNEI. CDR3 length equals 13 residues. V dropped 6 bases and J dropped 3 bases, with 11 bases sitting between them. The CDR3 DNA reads TGTGCCAGCAGGAAGGGGTTGGACACTGAAGCTTTCTTT. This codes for CASRKGLDTEAFF.

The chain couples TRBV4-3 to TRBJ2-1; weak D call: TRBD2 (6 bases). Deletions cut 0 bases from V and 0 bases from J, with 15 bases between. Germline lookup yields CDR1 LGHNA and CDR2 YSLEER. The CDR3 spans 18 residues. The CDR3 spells CASSQDLASAGSYNEQFF. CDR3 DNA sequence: TGCGCCAGCAGCCAAGATTTGGCTAGCGCTGGCTCCTACAATGAGCAGTTCTTC.